This T cell receptor beta chain was documented in a study of blood T cell repertoires in COVID-19. Study context: Sites in the United States, Italy and Spain provided acute and convalescent COVID-19 samples.

In the original analysis: Reference gene primer amplification yielded estimated nucleated cell counts. Assay used: immunoSEQ multiplex PCR; TCRdb lists only in-frame clones, some missing. For V, J and clone size, that table is used; D and trimming come from the DNA. The sample carries 250,000 to 350,000 clones, more than 75% recorded once. The sequenced sample consisted of PBMCs or T cells enriched from blood (not recorded which). The receptor's source is a woman aged 25 to 39 who had recovered from COVID-19.

CDR3 sequence: CASSYNLDSSIGLAEETQYF. CDR3 sequence (DNA): TGTGCCAGCAGTTACAACCTAGACAGCAGTATCGGACTAGCGGAAGAGACCCAGTACTTC. The chain employs TRBV6-2 or TRBV6-3 and TRBJ2-5, with TRBD2 matching 10 bases. The V segment lost 2 bases and the J segment 3 bases; nucleotides outside the gene matches: 18. The germline CDR1 and CDR2 sequences are MNHEY and SVGEGT. The CDR3 has 20 amino acids.